This TCR beta chain stems from a study of siplizumab effects on memory and regulatory T cells. Broader study findings: The mean Treg-derived percentage of mappable alloreactive CD4+ clones was about 63% with siplizumab compared with about 27% in controls.

V dropped 5 bases and J dropped 0 bases, with 8 bases sitting between them. Germline V gene data show CDR1 as LNHDA and CDR2 as SQIVND (reference sequence). CDR3 length: 14 residues. In regard to this clone: Its specificity is unknown.

The assay was immunoSEQ multiplex PCR, and TCRdb's table has in-frame clones only and misses some. The sample records about 50,000 clones, roughly 90% being singletons. The sequenced sample consisted of naive CD8+ T cells sorted from blood. This receptor was obtained from a human donor in good health. The chain is built from TRBV19 and TRBJ2-1, with TRBD1 as a possible D gene (6 bases). Here the CDR3 reads CASSAGASYNEQFF. The CDR3 DNA is TGTGCCAGTAGTGCAGGGGCCTCCTACAATGAGCAGTTCTTC.